This T cell receptor beta chain was recovered during a study of early T cells in non-severe SARS-CoV-2 infection. V was clipped by 1 base and J by 8 bases, with 11 bases between them. The germline CDR1 and CDR2 sequences are SGHTA and FQGNSA. This CDR3 is built from 13 residues. This clonotype showed up many times. Separate cDNA molecules each had unique molecular identifiers attached to them. TCRdb redid the calling of the 5' RACE reads with MiXCR, one entry per CDR3 protein. The sample lists tens of thousands of distinct CDR3 sequences; 15% to 19% were seen once. Sequencing was done on a sample of whole blood. The sequence was obtained from an adult who was a healthcare worker with PCR-confirmed SARS-CoV-2 infection or an uninfected control (not recorded which). The chain has TRBV7-2 and TRBJ1-2; no reliable D call. The chain's CDR3 is CASSLEWSRGYTF. CDR3 nucleotides: TGTGCCAGCAGCTTAGAATGGAGTCGAGGCTACACCTTC.